This T cell receptor beta chain was identified in a study of resident and recirculating memory T cells in vitiligo. Study as a whole: Samples were epidermis from two lesional and two nonlesional sites, plus PBMCs.

This clone was found once. Its cognate antigen is unknown. Overall study findings and caveats: Clonality differed among vitiligo lesions, with no unique dominant clone.

The method was immunoSEQ multiplex PCR; TCRdb's version includes in-frame clones alone and lacks a portion of them. Here the sample spans about 42,000 clones, 80% to 95% being singletons. Germline loops: CDR1 SGHNT, CDR2 YYREEE (reference sequence). The ends were cut back, 4 bases at V and 0 bases at J, with 11 bases in the middle. This CDR3 is built from 15 residues. The specimen was blood. This chain joins TRBV5-4 and TRBJ1-3; no clear D. This TCR derives from a male donor with vitiligo. The chain's CDR3 is CASSKPGYSGNTIYF. The CDR3 nucleotides are TGTGCCAGCAGCAAGCCTGGTTACTCTGGAAACACCATATATTTT.